The 14 T cell receptor beta chains given below trace back to one sample, sequenced in a study of cytomegalovirus exposure and HLA in healthy donors. The PCR was carried out with 60 Vbeta primers and 13 Jbeta primers. The method was immunoSEQ multiplex PCR; TCRdb's version includes in-frame clones alone and lacks a portion of them. This sample has about 160,000 clones, with about 80% found just once. Sequenced input: PBMCs. These receptors originate from a man aged 25 to 40 in good health and CMV-seropositive.

The sample holds one count of this clone. The CDR3 nucleotides are TGCAAACAAGGTGGAGGGGGCGCGAGTTCACCCCTCCACTTT. Its translation is CKQGGGGASSPLHF. The V gene is TRBV10-2, the J gene TRBJ1-6, with TRBD1 matching 7 bases. The CDR3 has 14 residues. From germline, CDR1 is WSHSY and CDR2 SAAADI.

The chain employs TRBV28 and TRBJ2-7; D is possibly TRBD2 (5 bases). Per the germline V gene, CDR1 is MDHEN and CDR2 is SYDVKM. The CDR3 has 14 residues. V lost 6 bases, J lost 3 bases, and 15 bases lay in between. CDR3 DNA: TGTGCCAGCAGGGTTGGAATGAGGGACTACGAGCAGTACTTC. It specifies CASRVGMRDYEQYF.

The V gene is TRBV9, the J gene TRBJ1-1; D may be TRBD1 (5 bases). V dropped 4 bases and J dropped 1 base, with 14 bases sitting between them. CDR3 length equals 15 residues. In germline, CDR1 is SGDLS, CDR2 YYNGEE. CDR3 sequence (DNA): TGTGCCAGCAGCCCGCCTGGGGGGAAGAACACTGAAGCTTTCTTT. It specifies CASSPPGGKNTEAFF.

This sequence joins TRBV6-5 and TRBJ2-1; 8 bases align to TRBD2. Germline loops: CDR1 MNHEY, CDR2 SVGAGI. CDR3 size: 14 residues. Losses at the gene ends were 6 bases for V and 4 bases for J; bases not matched to a gene: 5. CDR3 loop: CASRERGGYNEQFF. CDR3 sequence (DNA): TGTGCCAGCAGAGAACGGGGGGGATACAATGAGCAGTTCTTC.

The sample holds a few counts of this clone. The gene calls are TRBV27 and TRBJ2-5; D perhaps matches TRBD2 (6 bases). The V end lost 5 bases, the J end lost 4 bases, and 20 bases lay between the germline ends. The CDR3 extends over 16 amino acids. Germline assignment: CDR1 MNHEY and CDR2 SMNVEV (reference sequence). CDR3 coding DNA: TGTGCCAGCAGTCCCCGACTAGAGGAATGGCGAGAGACCCAGTACTTC. Translating it yields CASSPRLEEWRETQYF.

This chain connects TRBV7-9 to TRBJ1-1, with no clear D. This CDR3 comprises 12 residues. Trimming pared 2 bases from V and 8 bases from J, leaving 9 bases between. Germline assignment: CDR1 SEHNR and CDR2 FQNEAQ (reference sequence). CDR3: CASSLTAAEAFF. The CDR3 DNA reads as TGTGCCAGCAGCTTAACCGCCGCGGAAGCTTTCTTT.

J is TRBJ1-5 and V is TRBV10-3, with D uncertain. Trimming removed 0 bases at V and 4 bases at J, with 16 bases between. The CDR3 length is 17 residues. Germline V gene sequence: CDR1 ENHRY, CDR2 SYGVKD. The DNA of the CDR3 is TGTGCCATCAGTGAGTCGGTCAGCGAGGGTGGAAATCAGCCCCAGCATTTT. Translated, it gives CAISESVSEGGNQPQHF.

In DNA, the CDR3 is TGTGCCAGCAGTTTAGCAGCGGTTAGCCATGAGCAGTTCTTC. This translates into CASSLAAVSHEQFF. The chain recombines TRBV28 with TRBJ2-1, with TRBD2 as a possible D gene (5 bases). The CDR3 loop spans 14 amino acids. V gave up 2 bases and J gave up 8 bases, with 13 bases separating them. Per germline, CDR1 MDHEN and CDR2 SYDVKM.

The chain is built from TRBV27 and TRBJ2-5, with D maybe TRBD2 (5 bases). CDR3 size: 13 residues. V gave up 6 bases and J gave up 5 bases, with 13 bases separating them. Looked up from germline, CDR1 is MNHEY and CDR2 is SMNVEV (reference sequence). The CDR3 DNA reads as TGTGCCAGCAGCTGGAGAGAGGGCGAGACCCAGTACTTC. As protein: CASSWREGETQYF.

The chain employs TRBV6-5 and TRBJ2-1, with D perhaps matching TRBD2 (7 bases). The CDR3 sequence is 14 residues long. Germline loops: CDR1 MNHEY, CDR2 SVGAGI. V shed 5 bases and J shed 8 bases, with 16 bases lying between them. This CDR3 is CASSKTSRGDEQFF. CDR3 sequence (DNA): TGTGCCAGCAGTAAGACTAGCAGGGGCGATGAGCAGTTCTTC.

The chain links TRBV15 to TRBJ2-7; 7 nucleotides line up with TRBD1. The V gene's germline CDR1 is LNHNV and CDR2 YYDKDF (reference sequence). CDR3 length: 17 residues. V gave up 0 bases and J gave up 4 bases; unmatched junction bases: 12. The CDR3 here is CATSRDLKKGAIYEQYF. CDR3 in DNA: TGTGCCACCAGCAGAGATCTGAAAAAGGGGGCGATTTACGAGCAGTACTTC.

This chain links TRBV28 with TRBJ2-7, with D perhaps matching TRBD2 (6 bases). The V end lost 3 bases, the J end lost 5 bases, and 11 bases lay between the germline ends. Germline assignment: CDR1 MDHEN and CDR2 SYDVKM. There are 13 residues in the CDR3. CDR3 bases: TGTGCCAGCAGTTTCCGGGGACTGAACGAGCAGTACTTC. Encoded protein: CASSFRGLNEQYF.

This clone was detected only once. The chain uses TRBV7-2 and TRBJ2-2; TRBD1 matches at 10 bases. Per germline, CDR1 SGHTA and CDR2 FQGNSA. The CDR3 is 16 amino acids. V lost 2 bases, J lost 7 bases, and 7 bases stayed unmatched. CDR3 nucleotide sequence: TGTGCCAGCAGCTTATATGGAGGGACAGGGGACGGGGAGCTGTTTTTT. Its translation is CASSLYGGTGDGELFF.

The genes are TRBV28 and TRBJ1-1, with D unresolved. This CDR3 contains 14 residues. Between the trimmed V and J ends, which lost 7 bases and 0 bases, there was a span of 12 bases. In germline, CDR1 is MDHEN, CDR2 SYDVKM. The CDR3 sequence: CASTPGGLNTEAFF. The CDR3 coding sequence is TGTGCCAGCACCCCGGGTGGGTTGAACACTGAAGCTTTCTTT.